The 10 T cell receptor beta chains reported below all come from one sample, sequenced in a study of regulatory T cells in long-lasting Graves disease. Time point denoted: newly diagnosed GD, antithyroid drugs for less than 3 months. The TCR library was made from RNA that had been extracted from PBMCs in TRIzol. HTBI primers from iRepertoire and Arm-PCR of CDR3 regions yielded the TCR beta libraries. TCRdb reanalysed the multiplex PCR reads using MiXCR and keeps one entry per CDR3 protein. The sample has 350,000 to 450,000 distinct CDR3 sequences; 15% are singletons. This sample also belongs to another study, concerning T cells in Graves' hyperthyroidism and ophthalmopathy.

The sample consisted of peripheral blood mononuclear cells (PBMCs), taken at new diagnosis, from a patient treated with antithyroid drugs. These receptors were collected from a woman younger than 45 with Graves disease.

Here the CDR3 reads CASSYFPNSDLNTEAFF. In DNA, the CDR3 is TGTGCCAGCAGTTACTTCCCCAACAGTGACTTGAACACTGAAGCTTTCTTT. J is TRBJ1-1 and V is TRBV6-5; no reliable D call. This CDR3 has 17 amino acids. The germline V gene encodes CDR1 MNHEY and CDR2 SVGAGI. Trimming pared 1 base from V and 0 bases from J, leaving 15 bases between.

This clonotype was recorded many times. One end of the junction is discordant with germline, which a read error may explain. CDR3 sequence (DNA): TGTGCCAGCAGGACAGGGACTAGCGGGAGTAGGAATGGGCAGTTCTTC. It encodes CASRTGTSGSRNGQFF. The V and J genes are TRBV2 and TRBJ2-1; 14 positions agree with TRBD2. This CDR3 is built from 16 residues. Germline values: CDR1 SNHLY, CDR2 FYNNEI.

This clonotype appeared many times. Here the CDR3 DNA reads TGTGCCAGCAGCTTAGGGATGTTGTGGGAGCAGTACTTC. This sequence encodes CASSLGMLWEQYF. The V call is TRBV7-2, the J call TRBJ2-7; D is uncertain. CDR1 is SGHTA and CDR2 is FQGNSA in the germline V gene. V was pared by 1 base and J by 7 bases, with 11 bases between. The CDR3 spans 13 residues.

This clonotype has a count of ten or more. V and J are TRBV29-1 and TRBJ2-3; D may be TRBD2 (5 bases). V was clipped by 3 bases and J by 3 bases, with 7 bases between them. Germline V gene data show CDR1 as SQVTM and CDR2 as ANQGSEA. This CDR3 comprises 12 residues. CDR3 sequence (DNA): TGCAGCGTTGATAGGGAGACAGATACGCAGTATTTT. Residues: CSVDRETDTQYF.

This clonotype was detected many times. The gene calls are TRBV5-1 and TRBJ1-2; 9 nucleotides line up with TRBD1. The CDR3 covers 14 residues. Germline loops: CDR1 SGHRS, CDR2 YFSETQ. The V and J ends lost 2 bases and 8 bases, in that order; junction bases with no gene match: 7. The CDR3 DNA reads TGCGCCAGCAGCTTTGGGACAGGGATTCAGGGCTACACCTTC. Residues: CASSFGTGIQGYTF.

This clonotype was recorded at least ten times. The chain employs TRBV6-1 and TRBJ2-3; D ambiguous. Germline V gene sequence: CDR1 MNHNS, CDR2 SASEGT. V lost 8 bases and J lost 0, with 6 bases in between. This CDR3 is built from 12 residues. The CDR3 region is CASQISTDTQYF. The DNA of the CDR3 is TGTGCCAGCCAAATCAGCACAGATACGCAGTATTTT.

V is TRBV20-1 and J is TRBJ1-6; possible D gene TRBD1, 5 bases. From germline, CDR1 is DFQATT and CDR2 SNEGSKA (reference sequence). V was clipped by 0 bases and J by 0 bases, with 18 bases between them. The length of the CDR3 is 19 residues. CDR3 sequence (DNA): TGCAGTGCTAGAGACGATAGACAGAGTCCCCGCTCCTATAATTCACCCCTCCACTTT. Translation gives CSARDDRQSPRSYNSPLHF.

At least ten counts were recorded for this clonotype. The CDR3, as DNA: TGTGCCAGCAGCCAAGATGAAGGACTAGCGGGCAGCTACGAGCAGTACTTC. It yields the protein CASSQDEGLAGSYEQYF. The chain joins TRBV3-1 to TRBJ2-7; 11 bases match TRBD2. Germline CDR1 and CDR2: LGHDT and YNNKEL (reference sequence). This CDR3 has 17 residues. V lost 0 bases and J lost 3; bases outside the gene matches: 7.

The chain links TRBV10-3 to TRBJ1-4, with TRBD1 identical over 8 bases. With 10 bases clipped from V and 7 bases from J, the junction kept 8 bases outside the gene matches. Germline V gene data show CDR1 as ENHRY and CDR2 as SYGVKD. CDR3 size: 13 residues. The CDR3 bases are TGTGCCACCTGGACAGGGCTGGTTGAAAAACTGTTTTTT. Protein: CATWTGLVEKLFF.

CDR3 sequence: CASSISGRANTEAFF. The CDR3 DNA is TGTGCCAGTAGTATATCAGGGAGGGCCAACACTGAAGCTTTCTTT. The chain is built from TRBV19 and TRBJ1-1; a possible D gene is TRBD1 (5 bases). Germline V lookup: CDR1 LNHDA, CDR2 SQIVND (reference sequence). V dropped 2 bases and J dropped 2 bases, with 12 bases sitting between them. The CDR3 sequence is 15 residues long.